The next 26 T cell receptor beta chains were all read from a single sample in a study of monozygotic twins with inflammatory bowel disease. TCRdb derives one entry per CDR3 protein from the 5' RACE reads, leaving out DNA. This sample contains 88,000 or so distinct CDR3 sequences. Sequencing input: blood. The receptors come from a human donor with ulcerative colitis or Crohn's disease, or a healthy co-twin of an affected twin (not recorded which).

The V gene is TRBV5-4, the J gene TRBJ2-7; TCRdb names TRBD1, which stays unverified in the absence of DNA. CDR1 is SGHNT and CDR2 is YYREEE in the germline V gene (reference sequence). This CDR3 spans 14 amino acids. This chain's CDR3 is CASSLVDRVAEQYF.

CDR3 in amino acids: CASSQDFSWNPGQDVTGELFF. This chain joins TRBV3-1 and TRBJ2-2; the D call of TRBD1 rests on TCRdb alone, since no DNA is present to check it. The CDR3 runs 21 residues. Looked up from germline, CDR1 is LGHDT and CDR2 is YNNKEL (reference sequence).

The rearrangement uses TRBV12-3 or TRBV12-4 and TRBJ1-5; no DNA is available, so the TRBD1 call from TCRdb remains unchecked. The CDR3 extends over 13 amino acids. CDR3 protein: CASTLPGVQPQHF.

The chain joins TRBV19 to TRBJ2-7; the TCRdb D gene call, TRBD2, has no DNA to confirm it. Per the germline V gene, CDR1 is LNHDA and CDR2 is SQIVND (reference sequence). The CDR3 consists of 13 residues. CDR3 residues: CASRPEGGVEQYF.

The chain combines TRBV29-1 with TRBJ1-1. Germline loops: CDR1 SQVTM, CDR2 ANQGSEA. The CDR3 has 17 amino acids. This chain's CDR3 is CSVEDLNGKTYNTEAFF.

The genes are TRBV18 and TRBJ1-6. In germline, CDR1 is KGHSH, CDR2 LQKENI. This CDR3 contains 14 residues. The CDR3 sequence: CVSQSSTSNSPLHF.

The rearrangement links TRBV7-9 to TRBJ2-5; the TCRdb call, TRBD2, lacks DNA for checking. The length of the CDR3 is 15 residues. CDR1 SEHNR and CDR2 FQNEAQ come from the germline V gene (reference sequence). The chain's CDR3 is CASSLGTSGQETQYF.

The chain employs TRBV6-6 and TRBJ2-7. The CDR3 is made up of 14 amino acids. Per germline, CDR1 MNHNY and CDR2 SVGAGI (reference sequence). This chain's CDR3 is CASSSDWEYNEQYF.

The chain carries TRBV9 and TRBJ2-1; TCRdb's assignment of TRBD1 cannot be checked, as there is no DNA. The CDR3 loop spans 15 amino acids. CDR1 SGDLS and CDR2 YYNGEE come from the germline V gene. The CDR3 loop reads CASSVLGAGPDEQFF.

CDR3 loop: CASRGGTMNTEAFF. The rearrangement uses TRBV7-9 and TRBJ1-1; TCRdb returns TRBD1, unconfirmable since there is no DNA. The CDR3 has 14 amino acids. CDR1 is SEHNR, CDR2 FQNEAQ, per germline (reference sequence).

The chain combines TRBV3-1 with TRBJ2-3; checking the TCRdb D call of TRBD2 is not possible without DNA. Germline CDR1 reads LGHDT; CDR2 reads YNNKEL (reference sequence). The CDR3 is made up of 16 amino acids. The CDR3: CASSAGRVASTDTQYF.

The CDR3 loop is CASSLSPFTEAFF. The chain employs TRBV7-6 and TRBJ1-1. Germline V gene sequence: CDR1 SGHVS, CDR2 FNYEAQ. The CDR3 is made up of 13 amino acids.

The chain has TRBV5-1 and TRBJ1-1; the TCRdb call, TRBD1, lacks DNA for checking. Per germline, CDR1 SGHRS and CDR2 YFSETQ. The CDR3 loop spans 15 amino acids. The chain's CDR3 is CASSLQGGMNTEAFF.

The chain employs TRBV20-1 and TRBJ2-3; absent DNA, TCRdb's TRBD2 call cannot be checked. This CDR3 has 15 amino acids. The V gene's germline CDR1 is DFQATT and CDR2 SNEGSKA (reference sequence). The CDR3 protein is CSAPEGGGFTDTQYF.

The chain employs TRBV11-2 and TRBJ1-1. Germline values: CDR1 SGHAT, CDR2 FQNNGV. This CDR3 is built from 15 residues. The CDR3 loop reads CASSLGQTMNTEAFF.

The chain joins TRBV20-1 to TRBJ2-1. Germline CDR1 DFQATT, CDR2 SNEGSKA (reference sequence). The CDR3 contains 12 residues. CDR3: CSARDLAAKQFF.

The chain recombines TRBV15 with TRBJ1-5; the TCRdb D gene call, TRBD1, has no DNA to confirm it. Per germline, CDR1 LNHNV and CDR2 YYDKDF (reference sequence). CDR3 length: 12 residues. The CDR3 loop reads CATDRGDQPQHF.

CDR3 in amino acids: CASSYTGATNTEAFF. This chain connects TRBV5-1 to TRBJ1-1; there is no DNA to check the TCRdb D call of TRBD1. CDR1 and CDR2 from the germline V gene are SGHRS and YFSETQ. This CDR3 comprises 15 residues.

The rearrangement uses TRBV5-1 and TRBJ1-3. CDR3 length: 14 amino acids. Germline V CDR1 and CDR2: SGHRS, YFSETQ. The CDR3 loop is CASSFGNTGNTIYF.

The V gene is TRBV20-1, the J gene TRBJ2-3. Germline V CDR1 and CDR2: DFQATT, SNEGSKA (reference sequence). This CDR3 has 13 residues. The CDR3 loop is CSAREQSTDTQYF.

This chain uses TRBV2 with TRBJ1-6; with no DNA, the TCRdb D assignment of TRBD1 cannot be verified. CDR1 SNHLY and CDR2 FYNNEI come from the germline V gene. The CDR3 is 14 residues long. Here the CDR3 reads CASRPGQYNSPLHF.

CDR3 region: CASSGLAGGLRDTQYF. The chain links TRBV7-9 to TRBJ2-3; TCRdb's D gene call, TRBD2, goes unchecked for lack of DNA. Germline CDR1 and CDR2: SEHNR and FQNEAQ (reference sequence). CDR3 length: 16 residues.

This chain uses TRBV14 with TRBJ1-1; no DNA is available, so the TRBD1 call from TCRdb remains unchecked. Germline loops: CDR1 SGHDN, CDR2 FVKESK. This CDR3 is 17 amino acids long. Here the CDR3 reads CASSQFKGKGERTEAFF.

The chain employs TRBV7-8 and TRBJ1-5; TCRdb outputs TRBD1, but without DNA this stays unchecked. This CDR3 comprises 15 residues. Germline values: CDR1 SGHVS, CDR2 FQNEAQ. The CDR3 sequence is CASSLSEGAHKPQHF. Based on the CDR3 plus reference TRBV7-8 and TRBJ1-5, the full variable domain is GAGVSQSPRYKVAKRGQDVALRCDPISGHVSLFWYQQALGQGPEFLTYFQNEAQLDKSGLPSDRFFAERPEGSVSTLKIQRTQQEDSAVYLCASSLSEGAHKPQHFGDGTRLSIL.

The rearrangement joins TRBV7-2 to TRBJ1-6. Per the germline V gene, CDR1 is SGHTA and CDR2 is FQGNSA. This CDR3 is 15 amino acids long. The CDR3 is CASSLGPHSNSPLHF.

The CDR3 sequence is CSASIFTEAFF. The chain links TRBV20-1 to TRBJ1-1. Germline-derived CDR1 and CDR2 are DFQATT and SNEGSKA (reference sequence). The CDR3 spans 11 residues.